These 7 T cell receptor beta chains were all obtained from the same sample, sequenced in a study of T-cell reconstitution after alpha-beta-depleted transplantation in children. A TCRbeta library incorporating unique molecular identifiers was prepared. TCRdb re-called the PCR reads through MiXCR, storing one row per CDR3 protein. The sample shows over 400,000 distinct CDR3 sequences, under 15% of them seen only once. The sequencing used PBMCs from the stem cell graft donor, collected from the stem cell graft. All receptors derive from a human donor who donated a stem cell graft to a child with combined immunodeficiency.

The V gene is TRBV12-3 or TRBV12-4, the J gene TRBJ2-5, with D possibly being TRBD2 (6 bases). The CDR3 is made up of 15 amino acids. Trimming stripped 1 base from V and 5 bases from J, with 14 bases between. The CDR3 DNA follows: TGTGCCAGCAGTTTAGGGGGAGGCGGAGTGGAGACCCAGTACTTC. Protein sequence: CASSLGGGGVETQYF.

In this sample, this clonotype turned up many times. This sequence joins TRBV20-1 and TRBJ1-1; 9 bases align to TRBD1. Germline CDR1 and CDR2: DFQATT and SNEGSKA (reference sequence). The CDR3 spans 14 residues. V lost 6 bases to trimming and J lost 4 bases; unmatched junction nucleotides: 9. The CDR3: CSAEPDRGGTEAFF. DNA for the CDR3: TGCAGTGCGGAACCGGACAGGGGTGGCACTGAAGCTTTCTTT.

The chain's CDR3 is CASSLGDPGELFF. The CDR3 bases are TGCGCCAGCAGCTTGGGAGACCCCGGGGAGCTGTTTTTT. The chain recombines TRBV5-1 with TRBJ2-2; D is unresolved. Trimming removed 0 bases at V and 6 bases at J, with 6 bases between. Looked up from germline, CDR1 is SGHRS and CDR2 is YFSETQ. This CDR3 contains 13 residues.

This clonotype was counted between two and nine times. The genes are TRBV7-3 and TRBJ2-5, with 7 positions matching TRBD1. Germline-derived CDR1 and CDR2 are SGHTA and FQGTGA. CDR3 size: 14 residues. The junction had 4 bases not matched to a gene; V was cut back by 1 base and J by 5 bases. The CDR3 DNA reads TGTGCCAGCAGCTTAAACAGGGGTGGGGAGACCCAGTACTTC. Translation: CASSLNRGGETQYF.

Only a few counts were recorded for this clonotype. This chain joins TRBV15 and TRBJ2-5; no clear D gene. Germline values: CDR1 LNHNV, CDR2 YYDKDF (reference sequence). Trimming removed 0 bases from V and 6 bases from J, with 5 bases in between. The CDR3 is 12 residues long. The CDR3 spells CATSRDRKTQYF. DNA for the CDR3: TGTGCCACCAGCAGAGATAGGAAGACCCAGTACTTC.

This clonotype was observed many times. V usage is TRBV28 and J usage is TRBJ1-1; possibly TRBD1 for D (6 bases). V lost 5 bases and J lost 2, with 24 bases in between. Germline CDR1 MDHEN, CDR2 SYDVKM. This CDR3 comprises 18 residues. The CDR3 loop is CASSPGGGWGRPNTEAFF. CDR3 DNA: TGTGCCAGCAGTCCGGGAGGGGGTTGGGGGCGGCCAAACACTGAAGCTTTCTTT.

V usage is TRBV7-9 and J usage is TRBJ2-7, with D possibly TRBD2 on 5 matching bases. Trimming shortened V by 6 bases and J by 1 base, and 13 bases separated the two germline ends. The germline CDR1 and CDR2 sequences are SEHNR and FQNEAQ (reference sequence). The CDR3 covers 14 residues. The CDR3 loop reads CASREAVGSYEQYF. The CDR3 nucleotides read TGTGCCAGCAGAGAAGCGGTGGGATCCTACGAGCAGTACTTC. The full variable domain, rest sourced from reference TRBV7-9 and TRBJ2-7, is DTGVSQNPRHKITKRGQNVTFRCDPISEHNRLYWYRQTLGQGPEFLTYFQNEAQLEKSRLLSDRFSAERPKGSFSTLEIQRTEQGDSAMYLCASREAVGSYEQYFGPGTRLTVT.